The entry below gives a single T cell receptor beta chain sequence along with its context. The data derive from a study of blood T cell repertoires in COVID-19. Looking at the study overall: COVID-19 samples, acute and convalescent, were from the United States, Italy and Spain. T cells, B-cell-depleted T cells, or PBMCs provided the cDNA or gDNA that served as material.

CDR1 and CDR2 from the germline V gene are LGHNT and FRNRAP. The J segment lost 6 bases and the V segment lost 7 bases, leaving 13 bases of the junction unmatched. CDR3 size: 16 residues. Original processing methods: Counts of nucleated cells, estimated from reference gene primer amplification, were obtained. TCRdb keeps only in-frame clones here, not all; method: immunoSEQ multiplex PCR. That table furnishes V, J and clone size, whereas the DNA furnished D and trimming. The sample contains under 250,000 clones, 75% to 90% of which appear only once. This sequence originates from a woman between 65 and 79 years old with active or convalescent COVID-19. V gene TRBV12-5 combines with J gene TRBJ2-2, with 8 bases matching TRBD1. Sequenced sample: peripheral blood. CDR3 DNA: TGTGCTAGTGCCACGTCAGGGACAGGTGCCGCCGGGGAGCTGTTTTTT. Residues: CASATSGTGAAGELFF. Supplemented by reference TRBV12-5 and TRBJ2-2, the full variable domain reads DARVTQTPRHKVTEMGQEVTMRCQPILGHNTVFWYRQTMMQGLELLAYFRNRAPLDDSGMPKDRFSAEMPDATLATLKIQPSEPRDSAVYFCASATSGTGAAGELFFGEGSRLTVL.